This TCR beta chain was observed in a study of CD8+ T cells in alopecia areata. Study-wide background: Scalp area affected, as a percentage, set the severity score of treated patients. Study-wide findings and caveats: Between patients, shared TCR sequences were less clear than in mice. This was possibly due in part to HLA diversity in the patient population. Lesional scalp, especially alopecia totalis/universalis, showed higher clonality than normal scalp.

A word on this clone: Its specificity is not known.

Treatment defined: oral pan-JAK inhibitor, 5-10 mg twice daily. Peripheral blood and lesional scalp punch biopsies came from alopecia areata patients. The CDR3 runs to 11 residues. Looked up from germline, CDR1 is SNHLY and CDR2 is FYNNEI. Trimming took 4 bases from V and 6 from J, leaving 4 bases between them. It was cDNA, reverse transcribed from extracted RNA, that served as the sequencing template. Assay: immunoSEQ multiplex PCR; the TCRdb copy retains only in-frame clones and omits some. The table records more than 90,000 clones, less than 75% of them present only once. The rearrangement uses TRBV2 and TRBJ2-1; D is unclear. This receptor was obtained from a human donor with alopecia areata. Sequencing used CD8+ T cells sorted from blood, obtained at week 24, from a patient treated with tofacitinib. DNA of the CDR3: TGTGCCAGCAGTGGTCTCAATGAGCAGTTCTTC. Translating it yields CASSGLNEQFF.